Listed below are T cell receptor beta chains from one sample, sequenced in a study of T cell clones after liver transplantation. Method: immunoSEQ multiplex PCR; TCRdb's copy keeps in-frame clones and lacks some. This table has 9,500 to 10,000 clones, over 60% appearing once. The sequencing here drew on CD8+ T cells from blood, taken at the roughly 15-month timepoint. Receptors were obtained from a human patient who received a liver transplant. A subset of T cells may come from the graft donor. CDR3s include the opening cysteine and the closing phenylalanine or tryptophan. Fields, in order: CDR3 DNA, CDR3 protein, clone size, J gene, V gene, D gene. The D gene is left open where the match is weak. Only some rows state a clone size, as once, few, many or a class for expanded clones.

TGTGCCAGCAGCGAAAGGGGACAGGCCACCTTC CASSERGQATF NA TRBJ1-2 TRBV5-6 TRBD1
TGTGCCAGCAGCGTTTCCGGGAACACTGAAGCTTTCTTT CASSVSGNTEAFF few TRBJ1-1 TRBV9 NA
TGTGCCAGCAGCTTGGCGGCCAATCAGCCCCAGCATTTT CASSLAANQPQHF once TRBJ1-5 TRBV5-8 NA
TGTGCCAGCCCCCCCAGGGAGACTGAAGCTTTCTTT CASPPRETEAFF NA TRBJ1-1 TRBV27 NA
TGTGCCAGCAGCCCATTCGGCAGGAGCACAGATACGCAGTATTTT CASSPFGRSTDTQYF few TRBJ2-3 TRBV5-6 NA
TGTGCCAGTAGTTCGACAGGGGGCCTCACAGATACGCAGTATTTT CASSSTGGLTDTQYF NA TRBJ2-3 TRBV19 TRBD1
TGTGCCTGGAGTTCTACAGGGGTTGGCACAGATACGCAGTATTTT CAWSSTGVGTDTQYF NA TRBJ2-3 TRBV30 TRBD1
TGTGCCAGCAGTTTAAGGGACAGGGAAGGAGAGCAGTTCTTC CASSLRDREGEQFF NA TRBJ2-1 TRBV28 TRBD1
TGTGCCAGTAATCCAGTTGACACCGGGGAGCTGTTTTTT CASNPVDTGELFF once TRBJ2-2 TRBV19 NA
TGTGCCAGCAGCTTGCGGGGGTCGGACACCGGGGAGCTGTTTTTT CASSLRGSDTGELFF NA TRBJ2-2 TRBV11-3 TRBD2
TGCGCCAGCAGCTTTACAAGTTGGTCCACAGATACGCAGTATTTT CASSFTSWSTDTQYF few TRBJ2-3 TRBV5-1 NA
TGTGCCAGCAGTCCAGGGTGGAATCAGCCCCAGCATTTT CASSPGWNQPQHF NA TRBJ1-5 TRBV28 NA
TGTGCCAGCAGGCTCCGGGACAGGGGGCTCGGCGGGGAGCTGTTTTTT CASRLRDRGLGGELFF once TRBJ2-2 TRBV28 TRBD1
TGTGCCAGCAGCTTGGAGTTAGCGGGGGAACTCACAGATACGCAGTATTTT CASSLELAGELTDTQYF once TRBJ2-3 TRBV7-9 TRBD2
TGTGCCAGCAGCCCTGGACAGGGGCGGGCCACTGAAGCTTTCTTT CASSPGQGRATEAFF NA TRBJ1-1 TRBV5-4 TRBD1
TGTGCAAGTCGCAATGCTAGCGGGGGGGCCTTAAGGGAGCAGTACTTC CASRNASGGALREQYF NA TRBJ2-7 TRBV12-2 NA